What follows is one TCR beta chain and its context. The antigen it binds to is not known. No quality values exist for individual bases; no much larger clone is one base distant. Spanning cysteine to phenylalanine, the CDR3 consists of 13 amino acids. The entry retains the CDR3 DNA only, 39 bases that are in frame from base 1. Compared with germline, V lacks 4 bases and J lacks 10 bases; bases without a gene match: 5. Sequences SGHAT (CDR1) and FQNNGV (CDR2) are obtained from the germline V gene. TRIzol reagent was used to extract blood RNA from unsorted whole blood, while the DNeasy Blood & Tissue kit provided the germline DNA. Patients had chronic HBV infection and were treatment-naive at sampling. Before surgery, about 4 milliliters of peripheral blood were collected into K2EDTA tubes. The data were obtained in a study of tumor-infiltrating lymphocytes in primary liver carcinoma (TCRdb year 2017). Looking at the study overall: Between late 2015 and 2016, a few patients in China with histopathologically diagnosed primary liver carcinoma had surgical resection. Of the five patients, three men and two women aged 30 to 69 years, four had hepatocellular carcinoma and one had combined HCC and intrahepatic cholangiocarcinoma. The five patients had tumors staged T1-T3 N0M0, with maximum diameters ranging from roughly 4.2 to 11 cm. Each sample produced roughly 3.65 to 7.5 million productive TCRbeta reads, and read depth showed no significant difference between tissue types. For each liver tumor, the study sampled five regions along with adjacent normal tissue and blood, and applied TCRbeta repertoire sequencing, expression microarrays and whole-exome sequencing. A total of roughly 35 specimens from 5 patients underwent TCRbeta repertoire sequencing, comprising 25 tumor regions, 5 adjacent noncancerous liver tissues and 5 peripheral blood samples. High reproducibility was observed for the technical replicate repertoires, with mean shared-clone rates roughly 0.92 and correlation coefficients above 0.95.

TCRbeta-specific cDNA was reverse-transcribed from about 520 ng total RNA using a constant-region primer and ProtoScript II reverse transcriptase. The TCRbeta libraries were prepared through three rounds of nested multiplex PCR following a slightly modified ARM-PCR procedure. Multiplex TRBV1-TRBV30 forward primers and a Cbeta reverse primer were used in the first two PCR rounds, each of which was run for roughly 9 cycles. Sample barcodes and Illumina adapters were attached in a final 25-cycle PCR using Deep VentR polymerase. Amplicons of 200-500 bp were gel-purified with a QIAquick gel extraction kit before sequencing. TCRbeta amplicons were sequenced on an Illumina HiSeq 2500 with 250-bp paired-end reads. Per the authors' processing: Reads were quality-trimmed with Trimmomatic v0.33, and paired reads were merged with FLASH v1.2.11 to recover full CDR3 sequences. V, D and J germline segments were assigned to the rearranged TCRbeta sequences using MiGEC v1.2.1b. Clonotype statistics, along with Shannon-Wiener diversity indices, were calculated using VDJtools v1.0.0. Except for diversity analysis, only each sample's 250 most abundant clonotypes were used in subsequent analyses to reduce sampling bias. TCRdb handled the public reads itself, with Q25 trimming in fastp and clone calling in MiXCR, and kept productive beta chains. Each CDR3 protein gets just one entry, which takes the most common genes and DNA from the rows behind it. These V and J calls derive from TCRdb rather than the authors' analysis. Recorded for this sample are just over 300,000 distinct CDR3 sequences; around three fifths of them occurred a single time. The ten largest clones represent about 15% of the sample.

The investigation overall reported the following: With just 4 or 5 patients in the study, the authors point out that the findings should be validated in a larger study. Pairs of tumor regions showed greater repertoire overlap (mean roughly 36%) than tumor-adjacent pairs (roughly 17%) or tumor-blood pairs (approximately 15%), which is consistent with antigen-driven expansion. Comparison of CD4+ and CD8+ T cell repertoires was precluded by the use of bulk unsorted samples. Only the TCR beta chain was sequenced, so true repertoire diversity is likely underestimated because unpaired alpha chains were not captured. The top 250 clones made up a significantly larger repertoire fraction in tumors than in blood (p = 0.039).

The rearranged segments are TRBV11-2 and TRBJ2-1, and 9 junction bases match TRBD2. Specimen: peripheral blood. The TCR sequence derives from a young woman with primary liver carcinoma and hepatitis B virus infection. The CDR3 protein: CASSWTSVTEQFF. The sequence in DNA is TGTGCCAGCAGCTGGACTAGCGTGACAGAGCAGTTCTTC.